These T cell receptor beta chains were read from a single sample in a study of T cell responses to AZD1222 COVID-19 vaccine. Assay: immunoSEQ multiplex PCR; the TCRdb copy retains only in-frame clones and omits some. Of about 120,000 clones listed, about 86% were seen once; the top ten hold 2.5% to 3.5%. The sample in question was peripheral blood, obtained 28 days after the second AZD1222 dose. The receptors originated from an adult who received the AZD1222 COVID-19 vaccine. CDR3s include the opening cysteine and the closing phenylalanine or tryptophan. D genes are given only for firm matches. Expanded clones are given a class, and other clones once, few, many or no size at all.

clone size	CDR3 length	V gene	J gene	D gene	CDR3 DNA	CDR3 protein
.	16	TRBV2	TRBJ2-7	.	TGTGCCAGCAGTGAAGGGGGCAGCCTGCGAACCTACGAGCAGTACTTC	CASSEGGSLRTYEQYF
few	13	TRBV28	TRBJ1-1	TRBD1	TGTGCCAGCAGTCTGAGACAGGGATTGGAAGCTTTCTTT	CASSLRQGLEAFF
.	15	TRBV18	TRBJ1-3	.	TGTGCCAGCTCACCACAGGGTTCTCCTGGAAACACCATATATTTT	CASSPQGSPGNTIYF
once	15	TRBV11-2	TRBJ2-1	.	TGTGCCAGCAGCCCCGGACTGGTCCTATACAATGAGCAGTTCTTC	CASSPGLVLYNEQFF
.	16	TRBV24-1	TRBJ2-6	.	TGTGCCACCAGTGATTTATCAGGCTCTGGGGCCAACGTCCTGACTTTC	CATSDLSGSGANVLTF
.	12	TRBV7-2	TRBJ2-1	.	TGTGCCAGCAGCTTACTCCAAGGTGAGCAGTTCTTC	CASSLLQGEQFF
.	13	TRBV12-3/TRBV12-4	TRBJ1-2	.	TGTGCCAGCAGTCCCACAGGGAACTATGGCTACACCTTC	CASSPTGNYGYTF
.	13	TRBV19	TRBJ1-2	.	TGTGCCAGTAGTATTTGGTCAGGGGATGGCTACACCTTC	CASSIWSGDGYTF
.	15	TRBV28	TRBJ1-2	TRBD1	TGTGCCAGCAGTCCTGGGACAGGGGCTAACTATGGCTACACCTTC	CASSPGTGANYGYTF
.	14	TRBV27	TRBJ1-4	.	TGTGCCAGCAGTTCCGGTTTTAGACATGAAAAACTGTTTTTT	CASSSGFRHEKLFF
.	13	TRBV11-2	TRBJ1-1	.	TGTGCCAGCAGCTCTATGACAGAGACCTCAGCTTTCTTT	CASSSMTETSAFF
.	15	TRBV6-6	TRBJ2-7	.	TGTGCCAGCAGTTGGCCGGTGGGACTTGACTACGAGCAGTACTTC	CASSWPVGLDYEQYF
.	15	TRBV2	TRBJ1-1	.	TGTGCCAGCAGTGTTAGTGGACAGACGAACACTGAAGCTTTCTTT	CASSVSGQTNTEAFF
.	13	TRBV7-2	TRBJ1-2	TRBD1	TGTGCCAGCAGCTTAGCAGGAGGGGGCGGCTACACCTTC	CASSLAGGGGYTF
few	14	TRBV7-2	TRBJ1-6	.	TGTGCCAGCTGTCGGGGGGGAAGTAATTCACCCCTCCACTTT	CASCRGGSNSPLHF
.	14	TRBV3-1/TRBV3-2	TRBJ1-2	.	TGTGCCAGCAGCCAAGATGGCAGGAACTATGGCTACACCTTC	CASSQDGRNYGYTF
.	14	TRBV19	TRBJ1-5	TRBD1	TGTGCCAGTAGTACAACAGGGGGCAATCAGCCCCAGCATTTT	CASSTTGGNQPQHF
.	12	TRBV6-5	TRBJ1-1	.	TGTGCCAGCAAGAGGGGGAGCACTGAAGCTTTCTTT	CASKRGSTEAFF
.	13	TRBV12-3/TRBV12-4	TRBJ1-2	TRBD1	TGTGCCAGCAGTCGGGACAGTAACTATGGCTACACCTTC	CASSRDSNYGYTF
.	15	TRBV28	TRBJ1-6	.	TGTGCCAGCAGTTTCGAAGACAGGCCGAATTCACCCCTCCACTTT	CASSFEDRPNSPLHF
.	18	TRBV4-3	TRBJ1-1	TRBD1	TGCGCCAGCAGCCAAGGCTCGTCGAGGACAGGGCCGAACACTGAAGCTTTCTTT	CASSQGSSRTGPNTEAFF
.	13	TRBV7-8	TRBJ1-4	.	TGTGCCAGCAGCTGGAGTTGGGGTGAAAAACTGTTTTTT	CASSWSWGEKLFF
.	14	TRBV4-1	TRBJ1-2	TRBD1	TGCGCCAGCAGTCCTGACAGGGGTAACTATGGCTACACCTTC	CASSPDRGNYGYTF
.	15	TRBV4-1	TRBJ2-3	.	TGCGCCAGCAGCCAGGAGAACCGGGGCACAGATACGCAGTATTTT	CASSQENRGTDTQYF
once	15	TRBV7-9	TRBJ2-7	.	TGTGCCAGCAGTGAACGGCCGGGGGAAAACTACGAGCAGTACTTC	CASSERPGENYEQYF
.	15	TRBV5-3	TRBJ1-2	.	TGTGCCAGAAGCTTTCGGCCGGCCTTTAACTATGGCTACACCTTC	CARSFRPAFNYGYTF
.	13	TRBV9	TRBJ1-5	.	TGTGCCAGCAGCGTGGACCCCGGGCAGCCCCAGCATTTT	CASSVDPGQPQHF
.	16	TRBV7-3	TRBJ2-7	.	TGTGCCAGCAGCCCCGCCCGGGTCAGCCCCTCTTACGAGCAGTACTTC	CASSPARVSPSYEQYF
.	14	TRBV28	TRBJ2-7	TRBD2	TGTGCCAGCAGTTTGGGGGGGGACTCCTACGAGCAGTACTTC	CASSLGGDSYEQYF
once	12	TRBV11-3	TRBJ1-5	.	TGTGCCAGCACCCTCGGGAATCAGCCCCAGCATTTT	CASTLGNQPQHF
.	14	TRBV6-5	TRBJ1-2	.	TGTGCCAGCAGTTACCGCGGGGGCGCCTATGGCTACACCTTC	CASSYRGGAYGYTF